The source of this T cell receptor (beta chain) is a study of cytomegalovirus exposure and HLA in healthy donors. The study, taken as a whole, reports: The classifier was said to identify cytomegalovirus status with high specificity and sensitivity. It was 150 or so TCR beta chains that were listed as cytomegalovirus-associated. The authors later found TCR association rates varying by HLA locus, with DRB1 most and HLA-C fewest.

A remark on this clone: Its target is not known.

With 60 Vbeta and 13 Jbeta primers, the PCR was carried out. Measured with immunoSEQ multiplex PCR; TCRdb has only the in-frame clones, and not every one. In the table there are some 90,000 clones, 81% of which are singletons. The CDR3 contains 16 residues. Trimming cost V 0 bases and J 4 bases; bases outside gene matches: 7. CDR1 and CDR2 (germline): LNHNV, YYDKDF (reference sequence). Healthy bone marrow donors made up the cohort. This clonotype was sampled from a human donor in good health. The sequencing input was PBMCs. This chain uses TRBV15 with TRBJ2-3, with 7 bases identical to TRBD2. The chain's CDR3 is CATSRDHGGGSDTQYF. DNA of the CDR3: TGTGCCACCAGCAGAGATCACGGCGGGGGTTCAGATACGCAGTATTTT.